The rows below give T cell receptor beta chains drawn from one sample of a study of blood T cell repertoires in COVID-19. Produced via immunoSEQ multiplex PCR; TCRdb's table is partial and in-frame only. The data hold some 210,000 clones, with about nine tenths observed a single time. The sample was peripheral blood. The receptors derive from a man aged 55 to 70 who had recovered from COVID-19. Each CDR3 is given without its conserved first and last residue.

TRBV21-1	TRBJ1-2	11	ASSKGQGSGYT
TRBV7-2	TRBJ2-7	13	ASSLFRGPSYEQY
TRBV5-1	TRBJ2-7	12	ASRLSGGSYEQY
TRBV24-1	TRBJ2-3	13	ATSEQGAGTDTQY
TRBV4-1	TRBJ1-5	13	ASSPDRDSNQPQH
TRBV7-2	TRBJ2-1	16	ASSFGYRRGRADNEQF
TRBV20-1	TRBJ2-5	10	SANEGGKTQY
TRBV18	TRBJ1-1	11	ASSSDRDTEAF
TRBV6-5	TRBJ2-7	11	ASSLDRAHEQY
TRBV5-1	TRBJ1-1	12	ASSRPDRNTEAF
TRBV5-4	TRBJ1-1	11	ASRKQGWTEAF